The T cell receptor (beta chain) under discussion was sequenced for a study of T cells in Graves' hyperthyroidism and ophthalmopathy. Findings and limits, study-wide: Ophthalmopathy was told apart from stable hyperthyroidism by a 13 V-J model.

From RNA transcripts, TCR beta CDR3 regions were amplified. During a first-round RT-PCR of the TCR CDR3, the HTBI primer set was used. TCRdb itself ran the multiplex PCR reads through MiXCR, one entry per CDR3 protein. Of around 530,000 distinct CDR3 sequences detected, roughly 17% appear once; the ten largest clones hold roughly 18%. Concerning this clonotype: Its matching antigen is unknown.

Active moderate-to-severe ophthalmopathy, Clinical Activity Score at least 3, NOSPECS at least 4, under 3 months' duration. Clinical symptoms, serum thyroxine and TRAb, thyroid ultrasound and orbital computed tomography were used for the diagnoses. The source of this sequence is a woman aged 18-29 years with Graves' ophthalmopathy. Material: blood.

This CDR3 is CASSPRGSLSYNEQFF. In DNA, the CDR3 is TGTGCCAGTAGTCCCCGAGGTAGCCTCTCGTACAATGAGCAGTTCTTC. This rearrangement joins TRBV19 to TRBJ2-1; D remains unclear. With 5 bases removed from V and 4 bases from J, the gap between germline ends came to 18 bases. Per germline, CDR1 LNHDA and CDR2 SQIVND (reference sequence). CDR3 length: 16 residues. Full variable domain (rest looked up from reference TRBV19 and TRBJ2-1): DGGITQSPKYLFRKEGQNVTLSCEQNLNHDAMYWYRQDPGQGLRLIYYSQIVNDFQKGDIAEGYSVSREKKESFPLTVTSAQKNPTAFYLCASSPRGSLSYNEQFFGPGTRLTVL.